This entry lists 8 T cell receptor beta chains sequenced from one sample in a study of blood T cell repertoires in COVID-19. TCRdb's table, derived via immunoSEQ multiplex PCR, lists solely in-frame clones and lacks some. The sample carries some 160,000 clones, under 95% recorded once. Sequences were obtained from peripheral blood. These receptor sequences come from a man aged 18 to 30 with acute or convalescent COVID-19.

This chain joins TRBV19 and TRBJ1-1, with D maybe TRBD1 (5 bases). Trimming left V 4 bases short and J 1 base short, with 13 bases between. Germline V lookup: CDR1 LNHDA, CDR2 SQIVND (reference sequence). The CDR3 loop spans 15 amino acids. The CDR3 here is CASSSQGLSNTEAFF. CDR3 in DNA: TGTGCCAGTAGTAGTCAGGGTCTCTCGAACACTGAAGCTTTCTTT.

This clone occurred once. The chain employs TRBV11-2 and TRBJ1-5; 7 bases align to TRBD1. Looked up from germline, CDR1 is SGHAT and CDR2 is FQNNGV. V shed 5 bases, J shed 0 bases, and the junction held 7 bases outside the gene matches. This CDR3 has 16 amino acids. The CDR3 DNA is TGTGCCAGCAGCGCCGGGACAGAATATAGCAATCAGCCCCAGCATTTT. It translates to CASSAGTEYSNQPQHF.

This chain joins TRBV7-9 and TRBJ1-2, with 9 bases matching TRBD1. J gave up 3 bases and V 5 bases, and 19 bases lay outside the gene matches. CDR1 is SEHNR and CDR2 is FQNEAQ in the germline V gene (reference sequence). The CDR3 has 19 amino acids. The CDR3, as DNA: TGTGCCAGCAGCCCTGACCGGGACAGGGTAGTTAAGGAATACTATGGCTACACCTTC. Encoded protein: CASSPDRDRVVKEYYGYTF.

This clone was seen only once. CDR3 coding DNA: TGTGCCAGCAGGTCTGACAGGGTCGAGCAGTACTTC. This sequence encodes CASRSDRVEQYF. The chain employs TRBV7-9 and TRBJ2-7; 7 bases line up with TRBD1. Per the germline V gene, CDR1 is SEHNR and CDR2 is FQNEAQ (reference sequence). This CDR3 is 12 amino acids long. Trimming removed 6 bases from V and 6 bases from J; junction bases left unmatched: 5.

This clone was recorded a few times. The CDR3 nucleotides read TGTGCCACCAGTGACCCGCGGCCCCCGCGGGACAGGGAGGGGGAAGTCCTCTACGAGCAGTACTTC. This translates into CATSDPRPPRDREGEVLYEQYF. The chain links TRBV24-1 to TRBJ2-7; 9 bases are a match to TRBD1. The CDR3 extends over 22 amino acids. V dropped 4 bases and J dropped 3; count of bases not matched to a gene: 27. The V gene's germline CDR1 is KGHDR and CDR2 SFDVKD.

This sequence joins TRBV5-1 and TRBJ1-6; TRBD1 is a possible D gene (5 bases). V was clipped by 0 bases and J by 7 bases, with 14 bases between them. The CDR3 has 16 residues. In germline, CDR1 is SGHRS, CDR2 YFSETQ. The CDR3 bases are TGCGCCAGCAGCTTGGCCCCGGACATTAAGAATTCACCCCTCCACTTT. It translates to CASSLAPDIKNSPLHF.

In its sample, this clone was seen once. The V and J genes are TRBV19 and TRBJ2-2; the D gene is possibly TRBD1 (6 bases). Germline V gene sequence: CDR1 LNHDA, CDR2 SQIVND (reference sequence). The CDR3 spans 17 residues. The V end lost 5 bases, the J end lost 1 base, and 17 bases lay between the germline ends. The CDR3: CASSFNVPGQNTGELFF. The CDR3 DNA reads as TGTGCCAGTAGTTTTAACGTACCGGGACAGAACACCGGGGAGCTGTTTTTT.

The chain carries TRBV6-4 and TRBJ2-1, with D unresolved. CDR1 and CDR2 (germline): MRHNA, SNTAGT. The CDR3 consists of 11 residues. The V gene lost 0 bases and the J gene lost 10 bases, with 4 bases spanning the gap. The CDR3 spells CASSDSGEQFF. The CDR3 DNA follows: TGTGCCAGCAGTGACTCCGGGGAGCAGTTCTTC.